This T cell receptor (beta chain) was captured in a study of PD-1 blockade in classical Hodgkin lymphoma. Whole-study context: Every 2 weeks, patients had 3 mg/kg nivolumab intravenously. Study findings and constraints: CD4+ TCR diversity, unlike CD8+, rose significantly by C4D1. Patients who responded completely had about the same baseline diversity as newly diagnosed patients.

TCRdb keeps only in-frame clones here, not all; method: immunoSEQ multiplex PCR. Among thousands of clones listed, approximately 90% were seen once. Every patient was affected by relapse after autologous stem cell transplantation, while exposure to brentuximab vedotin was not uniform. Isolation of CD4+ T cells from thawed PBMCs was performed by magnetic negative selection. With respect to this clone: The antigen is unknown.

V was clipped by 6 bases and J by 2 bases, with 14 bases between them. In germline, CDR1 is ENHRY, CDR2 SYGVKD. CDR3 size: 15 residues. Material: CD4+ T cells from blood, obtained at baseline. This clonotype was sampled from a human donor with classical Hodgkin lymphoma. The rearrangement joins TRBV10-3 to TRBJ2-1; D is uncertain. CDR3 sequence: CAIRAGPQAYNEQFF. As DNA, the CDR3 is TGTGCCATCAGAGCCGGGCCCCAAGCCTACAATGAGCAGTTCTTC.